This is a list of T cell receptor beta chains from one sample in a study of monozygotic twins with inflammatory bowel disease. TCRdb re-called the 5' RACE reads; one entry per CDR3 protein, DNA not given. The sample's table shows 330,000 or so distinct CDR3 sequences. Sequences were obtained from blood. These receptors came from a human donor with ulcerative colitis or Crohn's disease, or a healthy co-twin of an affected twin (not recorded which). Both conserved end residues are part of each CDR3. The order of the fields is CDR3 length, J gene, V gene, CDR3 protein.

19 TRBJ2-7 TRBV4-1 CASSQDTSGASGVPYEQYF
14 TRBJ1-1 TRBV12-3/TRBV12-4 CASRLLTGIGEAFF
13 TRBJ2-3 TRBV20-1 CSARREVTDTQYF
12 TRBJ2-7 TRBV5-1 CASSAGENEQYF
14 TRBJ1-2 TRBV7-9 CASSLGTGGMGYTF
12 TRBJ2-7 TRBV6-6 CASGGLTYEQYF
12 TRBJ2-1 TRBV7-2 CASSPSAREQFF
13 TRBJ2-7 TRBV6-2/TRBV6-3 CASTTGGSYEQYF
15 TRBJ1-4 TRBV25-1 CASRGYGVTNEKLFF
14 TRBJ1-5 TRBV5-8 CASSLRRTNQPQHF
14 TRBJ2-2 TRBV19 CASSTGANTGELFF
14 TRBJ2-1 TRBV21-1 CASSKGMENGEQFF
13 TRBJ1-1 TRBV13 CASSSWGGTEAFF
15 TRBJ1-4 TRBV27 CASSPPDRANEKLFF
13 TRBJ2-3 TRBV11-2 CASSYGGADTQYF
15 TRBJ2-2 TRBV6-2/TRBV6-3 CASSYINPNTGELFF
17 TRBJ1-5 TRBV18 CASSRDRRGGGNQPQHF
16 TRBJ2-1 TRBV20-1 CSARDRGGLAGNEQFF
13 TRBJ2-7 TRBV19 CASSRDGNYEQYF
16 TRBJ2-7 TRBV5-1 CASSNNGRLSSYEKYF
16 TRBJ1-5 TRBV12-3/TRBV12-4 CASSRMIFNSNQPQHF
16 TRBJ2-3 TRBV4-3 CASSQAGGLTSDTQYF
13 TRBJ2-1 TRBV5-1 CASSSQNLGTQFF
14 TRBJ1-5 TRBV6-1 CASSGGRSNQPQHF
13 TRBJ2-4 TRBV10-2 CASTRTGVDIQYF
14 TRBJ1-1 TRBV15 CATSRGWGSAEAFF
14 TRBJ1-1 TRBV14 CASSLMTGNTEAFF
17 TRBJ2-7 TRBV9 CASSLEAEAVSPSGQYF
13 TRBJ2-7 TRBV20-1 CSATWDRPDEQYF
15 TRBJ1-4 TRBV30 CAWSRDGSTNEKLFF
13 TRBJ1-1 TRBV20-1 CSARPPQGPEAFF
17 TRBJ2-1 TRBV13 CASSLSYGAGYLNEQFF
15 TRBJ1-3 TRBV7-9 CASSPRQGPWNTIYF
14 TRBJ2-3 TRBV29-1 CSVDWRASSDTQYF
15 TRBJ2-7 TRBV3-1 CASSQDGGQIYAQYF
16 TRBJ2-3 TRBV7-2 CASSPRDRGPTDTQYF
11 TRBJ2-2 TRBV6-5 CAVKGSGELFF
15 TRBJ1-6 TRBV28 CASSDRDPYNSPLHF
17 TRBJ1-1 TRBV30 CAWSVLDRVGMNTEAFF
11 TRBJ2-1 TRBV20-1 CSARLRGEQFF
13 TRBJ2-7 TRBV28 CASSFDTAYEQYF
15 TRBJ2-7 TRBV20-1 CSASSSSGSSYEQYF
15 TRBJ2-2 TRBV7-6 CASSLRSENTGELFF
16 TRBJ2-7 TRBV7-2 CASSLEGFTPNYEQYF
14 TRBJ1-5 TRBV12-3/TRBV12-4 CASTATDSNQPQHF
12 TRBJ1-1 TRBV20-1 CSASGGSTEAFF
14 TRBJ2-5 TRBV20-1 CSARGRDSQETQYF
12 TRBJ2-1 TRBV29-1 CSVELGGDEQFF